The TCR beta chain under discussion was sequenced for a study of T cell responses to AZD1222 COVID-19 vaccine. The CDR3 is 12 residues long. The germline CDR1 and CDR2 sequences are SGDLS and YYNGEE. V was cut by 1 base and J by 4 bases, with 5 bases left in between. The method was immunoSEQ multiplex PCR; TCRdb's version includes in-frame clones alone and lacks a portion of them. The repertoire has over 130,000 clones, 94% of them found once; the top ten carry 1.3%. Of note for this clone: The antigen remains unidentified.

Regarding the study as a whole: Spike as a whole was targeted by vaccine-associated CD4 TCRs, dominant at 160-218 and 743-854. The study sampled repertoires only after the peak T cell response. Clonal diversity was possibly underestimated; the donors were predominantly white British and more often female. Reportedly, close to half of spike-specific TCRs are directed against unmutated variant regions.

This sequence originates from an adult in good health. The rearrangement uses TRBV9 and TRBJ1-2; no reliable D call. The specimen was peripheral blood, collected on day 0 of AZD1222 vaccination. This chain's CDR3 is CASSVQSYGYTF. CDR3 bases: TGTGCCAGCAGCGTACAGAGCTATGGCTACACCTTC. The whole variable domain, filled in from reference TRBV9 and TRBJ1-2, reads DSGVTQTPKHLITATGQRVTLRCSPRSGDLSVYWYQQSLDQGLQFLIQYYNGEERAKGNILERFSAQQFPDLHSELNLSSLELGDSALYFCASSVQSYGYTFGSGTRLTVV.